Following are 3 T cell receptor beta chains from one sample sequenced in a study of cytomegalovirus exposure and HLA in healthy donors. Amplification used 60 Vbeta primers and 13 Jbeta primers. The repertoire was sequenced with immunoSEQ multiplex PCR; TCRdb's copy has only in-frame clones and lacks some. The repertoire consists of 45,000 to 60,000 clones, with less than 85% occurring once and the leading ten covering 8.1%. Specimen: PBMCs. These receptors were obtained from a man aged 25 to 40 in good health and CMV-seropositive.

The gene calls are TRBV2 and TRBJ1-5, with D tentatively TRBD1 (5 bases). This CDR3 contains 15 residues. The V gene lost 1 base and the J gene lost 1 base, with 8 bases spanning the gap. Germline assignment: CDR1 SNHLY and CDR2 FYNNEI. CDR3 loop: CASSEEGISNQPQHF. The CDR3 DNA is TGTGCCAGCAGTGAAGAGGGGATAAGCAATCAGCCCCAGCATTTT. Together with reference TRBV2 and TRBJ1-5, the CDR3 gives the full variable domain: EPEVTQTPSHQVTQMGQEVILRCVPISNHLYFYWYRQILGQKVEFLVSFYNNEISEKSEIFDDQFSVERPDGSNFTLKIRSTKLEDSAMYFCASSEEGISNQPQHFGDGTRLSIL.

The chain joins TRBV29-1 to TRBJ2-3, with TRBD1 matching over 8 bases. CDR1 and CDR2 from the germline V gene are SQVTM and ANQGSEA. Trimming cost V 7 bases and J 5 bases; bases outside gene matches: 5. This CDR3 is built from 12 residues. The CDR3 DNA sequence: TGCAGCGAGACAGGGGATGGAGATACGCAGTATTTT. The encoded protein is CSETGDGDTQYF.

This chain connects TRBV9 to TRBJ2-3, with 8 bases matching TRBD2. With V trimmed by 6 bases and J by 0 bases, 9 bases remained unmatched. The CDR3 loop spans 16 amino acids. CDR1 is SGDLS and CDR2 is YYNGEE in the germline V gene. This chain's CDR3 is CASTGGVQASTDTQYF. CDR3 coding DNA: TGTGCCAGCACGGGGGGGGTACAAGCAAGCACAGATACGCAGTATTTT.